This T cell receptor (beta chain) was sequenced for a study of blood T cell repertoires in COVID-19. Study information: Spain, Italy and the United States supplied samples that represented acute and convalescent COVID-19. PBMCs, B-cell-depleted T cells, or T cells provided the cDNA or gDNA that made up the material.

The protocol was immunoSEQ multiplex PCR, while the TCRdb copy is restricted to in-frame clones and leaves out a portion. Among a few hundred thousand clones listed, more than 85% were seen once. V lost 9 bases and J lost 3; bases outside the gene matches: 7. The V gene's germline CDR1 is LNHDA and CDR2 SQIVND (reference sequence). There are 14 residues in the CDR3. Two negative PCRs, clearance, or symptom resolution were required of recovered Cohort 3 donors. This TCR derives from a woman aged 25-40 years who had recovered from COVID-19. Sequenced sample: PBMCs or T cells enriched from blood (not recorded which). The chain has TRBV19 and TRBJ1-1, with TRBD1 identical over 10 bases. The CDR3 region is CASRRDRGYTEAFF. Written as DNA, the CDR3 is TGTGCCAGCCGGAGGGACAGGGGTTACACTGAAGCTTTCTTT.